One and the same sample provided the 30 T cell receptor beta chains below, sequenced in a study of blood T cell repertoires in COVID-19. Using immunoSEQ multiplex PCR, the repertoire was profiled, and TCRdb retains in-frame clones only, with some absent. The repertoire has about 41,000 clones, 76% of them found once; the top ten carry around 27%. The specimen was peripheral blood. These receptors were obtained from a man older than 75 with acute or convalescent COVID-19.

The CDR3 sequence is CASSPGGTGNGYTF. CDR3 bases: TGTGCCAGCAGCCCTGGGGGGACAGGTAATGGCTACACCTTC. The chain employs TRBV3-1 (or the pseudogene TRBV3-2) and TRBJ1-2; 8 bases agree with TRBD1. CDR3 length: 14 amino acids. V shed 4 bases and J 6 bases; nucleotides not matched to a gene: 7. Germline assignment: CDR1 LGHDT and CDR2 YNNKEL (reference sequence).

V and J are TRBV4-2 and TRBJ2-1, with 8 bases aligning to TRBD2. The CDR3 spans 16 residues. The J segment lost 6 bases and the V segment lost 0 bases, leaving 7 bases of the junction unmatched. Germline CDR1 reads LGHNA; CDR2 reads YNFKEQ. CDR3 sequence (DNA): TGTGCCAGCAGCCAAGATATTGGGCGGGGGGTCAATGAGCAGTTCTTC. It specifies CASSQDIGRGVNEQFF.

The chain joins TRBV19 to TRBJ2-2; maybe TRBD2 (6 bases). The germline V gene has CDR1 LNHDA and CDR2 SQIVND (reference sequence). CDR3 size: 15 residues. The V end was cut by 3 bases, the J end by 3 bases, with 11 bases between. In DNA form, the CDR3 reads TGTGCCAGTAGTATTGAATGGGGGGACACCGGGGAGCTGTTTTTT. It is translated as CASSIEWGDTGELFF. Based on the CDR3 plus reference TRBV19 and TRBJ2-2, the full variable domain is DGGITQSPKYLFRKEGQNVTLSCEQNLNHDAMYWYRQDPGQGLRLIYYSQIVNDFQKGDIAEGYSVSREKKESFPLTVTSAQKNPTAFYLCASSIEWGDTGELFFGEGSRLTVL.

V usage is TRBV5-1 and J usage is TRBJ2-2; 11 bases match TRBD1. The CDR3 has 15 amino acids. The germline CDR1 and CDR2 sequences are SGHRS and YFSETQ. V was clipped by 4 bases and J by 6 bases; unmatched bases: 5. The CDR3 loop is CASSVGTGGAGELFF. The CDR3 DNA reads TGCGCCAGCAGCGTCGGGACAGGGGGGGCCGGGGAGCTGTTTTTT.

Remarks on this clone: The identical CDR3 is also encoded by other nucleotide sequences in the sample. CDR3 nucleotides: TGTGCCAGCAGCTTAGAGGCAGGGGGCTATTCACCCCTCCACTTT. Translating gives CASSLEAGGYSPLHF. The chain has TRBV11-2 and TRBJ1-6; TRBD1 matches at 8 bases. The CDR3 is 15 amino acids. Germline CDR1 is SGHAT and CDR2 is FQNNGV. V lost 0 bases and J lost 8; bases outside the gene matches: 3.

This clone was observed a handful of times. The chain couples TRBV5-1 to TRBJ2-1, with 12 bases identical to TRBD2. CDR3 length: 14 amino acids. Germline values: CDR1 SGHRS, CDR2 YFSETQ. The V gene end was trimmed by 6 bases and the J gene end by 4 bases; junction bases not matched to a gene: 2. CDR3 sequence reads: CASTGTSGYNEQFF. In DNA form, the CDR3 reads TGCGCCAGCACCGGGACTAGCGGGTACAATGAGCAGTTCTTC.

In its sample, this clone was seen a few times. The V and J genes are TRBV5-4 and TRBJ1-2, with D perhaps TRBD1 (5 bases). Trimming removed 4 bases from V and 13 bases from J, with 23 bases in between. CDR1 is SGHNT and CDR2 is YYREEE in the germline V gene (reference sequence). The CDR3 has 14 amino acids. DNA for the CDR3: TGTGCCAGCAGCCCAGACACAGGTGCCCGGATGCGCACCTTC. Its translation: CASSPDTGARMRTF.

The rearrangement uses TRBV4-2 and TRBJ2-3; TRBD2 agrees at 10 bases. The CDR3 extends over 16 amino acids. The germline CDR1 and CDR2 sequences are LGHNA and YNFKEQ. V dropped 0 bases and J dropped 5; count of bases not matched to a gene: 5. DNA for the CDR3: TGTGCCAGCAGCCAAGATCAGGCTAGCGGGGGAGATACGCAGTATTTT. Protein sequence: CASSQDQASGGDTQYF.

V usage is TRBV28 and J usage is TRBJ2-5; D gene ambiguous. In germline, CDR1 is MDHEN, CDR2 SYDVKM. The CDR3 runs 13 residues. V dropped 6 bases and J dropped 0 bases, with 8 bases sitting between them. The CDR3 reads CASRLPYQETQYF. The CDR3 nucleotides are TGTGCCAGCAGGCTACCGTACCAAGAGACCCAGTACTTC.

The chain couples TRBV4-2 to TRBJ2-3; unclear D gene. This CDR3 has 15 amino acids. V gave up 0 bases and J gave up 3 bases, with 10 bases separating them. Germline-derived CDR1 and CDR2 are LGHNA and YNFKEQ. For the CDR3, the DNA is TGTGCCAGCAGCCAAGATGACGACTCAACAGATACGCAGTATTTT. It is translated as CASSQDDDSTDTQYF.

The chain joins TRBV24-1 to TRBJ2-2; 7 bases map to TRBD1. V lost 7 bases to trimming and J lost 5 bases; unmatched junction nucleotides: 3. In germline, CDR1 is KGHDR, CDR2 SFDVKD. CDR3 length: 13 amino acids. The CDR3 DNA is TGTGCCACCAGAGACAGGGATACCGGGGAGCTGTTTTTT. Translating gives CATRDRDTGELFF.

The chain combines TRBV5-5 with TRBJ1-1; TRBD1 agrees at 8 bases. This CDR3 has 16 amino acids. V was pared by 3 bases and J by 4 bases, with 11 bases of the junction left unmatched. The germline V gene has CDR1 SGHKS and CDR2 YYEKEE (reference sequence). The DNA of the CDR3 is TGTGCCAGCAGCTCGCCCCCTGACAGGGGCGGCACTGAAGCTTTCTTT. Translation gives CASSSPPDRGGTEAFF.

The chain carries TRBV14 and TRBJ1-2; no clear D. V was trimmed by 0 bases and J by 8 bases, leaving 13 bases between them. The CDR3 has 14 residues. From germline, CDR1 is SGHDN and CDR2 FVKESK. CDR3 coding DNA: TGTGCCAGCAGCCAAGATGGCCGAGGGATCGGCTACACCTTC. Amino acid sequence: CASSQDGRGIGYTF.

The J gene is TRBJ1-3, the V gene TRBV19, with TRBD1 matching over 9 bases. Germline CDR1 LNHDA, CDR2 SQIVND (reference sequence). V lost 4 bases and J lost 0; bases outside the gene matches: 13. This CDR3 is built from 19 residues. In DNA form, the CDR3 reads TGTGCCAGTAGTACCTCGAAGGTCGGGACAGGGTTCTCTGGAAACACCATATATTTT. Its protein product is CASSTSKVGTGFSGNTIYF.

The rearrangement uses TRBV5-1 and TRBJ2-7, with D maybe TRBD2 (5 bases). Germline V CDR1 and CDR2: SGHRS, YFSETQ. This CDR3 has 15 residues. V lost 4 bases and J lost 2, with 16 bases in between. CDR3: CASSPVASPAYEQYF. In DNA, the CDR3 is TGCGCCAGCAGCCCTGTAGCGAGCCCAGCCTACGAGCAGTACTTC.

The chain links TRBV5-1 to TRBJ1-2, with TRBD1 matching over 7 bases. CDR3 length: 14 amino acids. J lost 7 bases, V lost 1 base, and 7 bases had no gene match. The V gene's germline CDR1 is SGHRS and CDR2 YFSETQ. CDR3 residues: CASSLTGDAAGYTF. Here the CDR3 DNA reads TGCGCCAGCAGCTTGACAGGGGATGCGGCTGGCTACACCTTC.

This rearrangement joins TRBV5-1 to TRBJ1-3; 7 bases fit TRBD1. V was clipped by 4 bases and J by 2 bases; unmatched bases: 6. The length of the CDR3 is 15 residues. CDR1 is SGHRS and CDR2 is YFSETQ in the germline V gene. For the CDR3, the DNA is TGCGCCAGCAGCAGAACAGGGGAACCTGGAAACACCATATATTTT. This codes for CASSRTGEPGNTIYF.

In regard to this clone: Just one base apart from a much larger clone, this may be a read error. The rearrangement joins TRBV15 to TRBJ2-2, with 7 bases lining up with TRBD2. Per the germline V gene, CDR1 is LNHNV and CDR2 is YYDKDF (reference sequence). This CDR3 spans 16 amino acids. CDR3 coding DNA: TGTGCCGCCAGCAGCACGGGACTATTTTTTTTCGGGGAGCTGTTTTTT. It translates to CAASSTGLFFFGELFF.

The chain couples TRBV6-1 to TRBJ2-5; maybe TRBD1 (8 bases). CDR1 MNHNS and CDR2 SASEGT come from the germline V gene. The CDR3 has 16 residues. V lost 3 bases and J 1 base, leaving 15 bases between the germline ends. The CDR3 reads CASSDSYRGGQETQYF. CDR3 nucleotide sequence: TGTGCCAGCAGTGATTCCTACAGGGGGGGCCAAGAGACCCAGTACTTC.

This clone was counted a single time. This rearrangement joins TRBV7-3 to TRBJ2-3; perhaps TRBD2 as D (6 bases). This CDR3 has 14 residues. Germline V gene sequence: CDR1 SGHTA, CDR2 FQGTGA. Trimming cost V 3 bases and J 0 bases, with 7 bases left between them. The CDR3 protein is CASSFAGSTDTQYF. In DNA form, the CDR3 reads TGTGCCAGCAGCTTCGCGGGGAGCACAGATACGCAGTATTTT.

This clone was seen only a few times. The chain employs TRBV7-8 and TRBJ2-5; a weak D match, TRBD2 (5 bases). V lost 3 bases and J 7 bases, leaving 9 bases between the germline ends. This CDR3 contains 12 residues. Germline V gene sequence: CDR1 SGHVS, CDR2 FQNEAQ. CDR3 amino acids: CASSFYSATQYF. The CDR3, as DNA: TGTGCCAGCAGCTTTTATAGCGCGACCCAGTACTTC. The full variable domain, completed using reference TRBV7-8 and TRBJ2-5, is GAGVSQSPRYKVAKRGQDVALRCDPISGHVSLFWYQQALGQGPEFLTYFQNEAQLDKSGLPSDRFFAERPEGSVSTLKIQRTQQEDSAVYLCASSFYSATQYFGPGTRLLVL.

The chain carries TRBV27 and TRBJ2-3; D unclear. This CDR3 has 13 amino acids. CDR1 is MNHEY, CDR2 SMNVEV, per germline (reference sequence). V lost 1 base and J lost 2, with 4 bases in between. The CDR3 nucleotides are TGTGCCAGCAGTTTATATAACACAGATACGCAGTATTTT. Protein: CASSLYNTDTQYF.

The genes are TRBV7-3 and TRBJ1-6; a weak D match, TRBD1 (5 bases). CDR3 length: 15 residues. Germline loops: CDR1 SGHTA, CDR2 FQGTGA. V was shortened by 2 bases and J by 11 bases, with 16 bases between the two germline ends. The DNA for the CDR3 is TGTGCCAGCAGCTTAGACAGAATTATTCAGGCACCCCTCCACTTT. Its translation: CASSLDRIIQAPLHF.

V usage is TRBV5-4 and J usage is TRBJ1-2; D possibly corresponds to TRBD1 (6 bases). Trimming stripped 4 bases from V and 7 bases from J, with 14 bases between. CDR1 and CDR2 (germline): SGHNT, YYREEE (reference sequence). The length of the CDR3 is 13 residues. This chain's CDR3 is CASSEALGGGYTF. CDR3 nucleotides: TGTGCCAGCAGCGAAGCCCTAGGGGGTGGCTACACCTTC.

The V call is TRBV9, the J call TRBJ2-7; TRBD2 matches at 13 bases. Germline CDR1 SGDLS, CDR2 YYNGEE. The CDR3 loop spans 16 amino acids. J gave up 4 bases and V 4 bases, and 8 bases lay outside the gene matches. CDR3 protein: CASSPQRTSGSYEQYF. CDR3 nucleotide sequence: TGTGCCAGCAGCCCCCAAAGGACTAGCGGGAGTTACGAGCAGTACTTC.

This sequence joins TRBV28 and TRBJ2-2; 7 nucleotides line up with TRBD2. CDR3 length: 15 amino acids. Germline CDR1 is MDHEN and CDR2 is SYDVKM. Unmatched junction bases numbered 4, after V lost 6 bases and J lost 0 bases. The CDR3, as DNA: TGTGCCAGCAGCCCCGGGACTACGAACACCGGGGAGCTGTTTTTT. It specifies CASSPGTTNTGELFF. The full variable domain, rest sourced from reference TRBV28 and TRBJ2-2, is DVKVTQSSRYLVKRTGEKVFLECVQDMDHENMFWYRQDPGLGLRLIYFSYDVKMKEKGDIPEGYSVSREKKERFSLILESASTNQTSMYLCASSPGTTNTGELFFGEGSRLTVL.

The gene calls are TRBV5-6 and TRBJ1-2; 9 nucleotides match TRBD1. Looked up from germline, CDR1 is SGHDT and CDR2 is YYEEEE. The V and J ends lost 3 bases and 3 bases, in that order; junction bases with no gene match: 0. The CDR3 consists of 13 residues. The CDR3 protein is CASSYRGHYGYTF. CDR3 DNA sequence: TGTGCCAGCAGCTACAGGGGGCACTATGGCTACACCTTC. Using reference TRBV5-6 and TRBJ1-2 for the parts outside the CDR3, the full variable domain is DAGVTQSPTHLIKTRGQQVTLRCSPKSGHDTVSWYQQALGQGPQFIFQYYEEEERQRGNFPDRFSGHQFPNYSSELNVNALLLGDSALYLCASSYRGHYGYTFGSGTRLTVV.

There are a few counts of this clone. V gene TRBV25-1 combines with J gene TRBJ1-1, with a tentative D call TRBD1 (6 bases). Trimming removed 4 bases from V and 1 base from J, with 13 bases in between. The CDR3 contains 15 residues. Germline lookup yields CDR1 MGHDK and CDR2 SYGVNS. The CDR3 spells CASSGPTGPNTEAFF. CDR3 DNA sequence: TGTGCCAGCAGTGGGCCCACAGGGCCGAACACTGAAGCTTTCTTT.

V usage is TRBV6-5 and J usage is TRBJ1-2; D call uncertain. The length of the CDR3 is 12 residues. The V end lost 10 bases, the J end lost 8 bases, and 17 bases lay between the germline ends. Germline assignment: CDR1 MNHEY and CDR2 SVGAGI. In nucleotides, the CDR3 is TGTGCCATTTCGGAGGCCCTACACGGCTACACCTTC. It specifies CAISEALHGYTF.

CDR3 amino acids: CASSLARSSGRTGELFF. CDR3 DNA sequence: TGTGCCAGCAGCTTGGCCAGGTCTAGCGGGCGCACCGGGGAGCTGTTTTTT. The chain carries TRBV5-6 and TRBJ2-2; 8 positions agree with TRBD2. The CDR3 length is 17 residues. CDR1 and CDR2 (germline): SGHDT, YYEEEE. Trimming at V came to 0 bases and at J to 4 bases, leaving 8 bases not matched to a gene.